Listed below are T cell receptor beta chains from one sample, sequenced in a study of cytomegalovirus exposure and HLA in healthy donors. Data came from immunoSEQ multiplex PCR; TCRdb stores just in-frame clones and leaves some out. In the table there are over 110,000 clones, less than 80% of which are singletons. Specimen: PBMCs. These receptors were collected from a woman between 50 and 59 years old in good health and CMV-seropositive. Each CDR3 is given with its conserved first and last residue. The D gene is left open where the match is weak. For some rows the clone size is stated as once, few or many, or as a class when expanded; others skip it.

j_gene: TRBJ1-5
abundance: few
v_gene: TRBV6-5
d_gene: .
CDR3nt: TGTGCCAGCAGCCCCCAGGCAGGCAATCAGCCCCAGCATTTT
CDR3aa: CASSPQAGNQPQHF

j_gene: TRBJ1-5
abundance: .
v_gene: TRBV4-3
d_gene: .
CDR3nt: TGCGCCAGCAGCCAAGGCCCGAGACCAGGGCAGCCCCAGCATTTT
CDR3aa: CASSQGPRPGQPQHF

j_gene: TRBJ1-1
abundance: once
v_gene: TRBV2
d_gene: TRBD1
CDR3nt: TGTGCCAGCAGATGGACAGGGGGCAGTCCTGAAGCTTTCTTT
CDR3aa: CASRWTGGSPEAFF

j_gene: TRBJ2-5
abundance: .
v_gene: TRBV5-1
d_gene: TRBD2
CDR3nt: TGCGCCAGCAGAACGGCTAGCGGGACTCAAGAGACCCAGTACTTC
CDR3aa: CASRTASGTQETQYF

j_gene: TRBJ2-6
abundance: once
v_gene: TRBV19
d_gene: .
CDR3nt: TGTGCCAGTAGTCTCCAACAGGGTTGGGGCTCTGGGGCCAACGTCCTGACTTTC
CDR3aa: CASSLQQGWGSGANVLTF

j_gene: TRBJ2-3
abundance: once
v_gene: TRBV10-3
d_gene: TRBD2
CDR3nt: TGTGCCATCAGTGAGGCCGGGACTACTCACACAGATACGCAGTATTTT
CDR3aa: CAISEAGTTHTDTQYF

j_gene: TRBJ1-5
abundance: .
v_gene: TRBV27
d_gene: .
CDR3nt: TGTGCCAGCAGTACAGAAGGCGCCCGGGGGCCCCAGCATTTT
CDR3aa: CASSTEGARGPQHF

j_gene: TRBJ2-7
abundance: .
v_gene: TRBV19
d_gene: .
CDR3nt: TGTGCCAGTAGTATAAATCTCGGGGGGCGGACCTACGAGCAGTACTTC
CDR3aa: CASSINLGGRTYEQYF

j_gene: TRBJ1-1
abundance: .
v_gene: TRBV5-6
d_gene: .
CDR3nt: TGTGCCAGCAGCTTTGGAGGGTTATTTGGGAACACTGAAGCTTTCTTT
CDR3aa: CASSFGGLFGNTEAFF

j_gene: TRBJ1-2
abundance: few
v_gene: TRBV20-1
d_gene: .
CDR3nt: TGCAGTGCTAGACCGGTCGGTGGCTACACCTTC
CDR3aa: CSARPVGGYTF

j_gene: TRBJ1-5
abundance: .
v_gene: TRBV5-8
d_gene: .
CDR3nt: TGTGCCAGCAGCTCCCCTGTGAACGTACTCAATCAGCCCCAGCATTTT
CDR3aa: CASSSPVNVLNQPQHF

j_gene: TRBJ2-3
abundance: .
v_gene: TRBV11-2
d_gene: TRBD2
CDR3nt: TGTGCCAGCAGCTCCACGACTAGCGGGGGGCCGAAAGATACGCAGTATTTT
CDR3aa: CASSSTTSGGPKDTQYF

j_gene: TRBJ2-2
abundance: .
v_gene: TRBV7-3
d_gene: TRBD2
CDR3nt: TGTGCCAGCAGCCCACCAGGAACTAGCGGTACCGGGGAGCTGTTTTTT
CDR3aa: CASSPPGTSGTGELFF

j_gene: TRBJ1-5
abundance: .
v_gene: TRBV10-2
d_gene: TRBD1
CDR3nt: TGCGCCAGCAGGACGGGACAGGGAACCAATCAGCCCCAGCATTTT
CDR3aa: CASRTGQGTNQPQHF

j_gene: TRBJ1-2
abundance: .
v_gene: TRBV2
d_gene: TRBD1
CDR3nt: TGTGCCTCAAAGCGGACAGGCCGGTTTGATGGCTACACCTTC
CDR3aa: CASKRTGRFDGYTF

j_gene: TRBJ2-5
abundance: .
v_gene: TRBV7-2
d_gene: TRBD2
CDR3nt: TGTGCCAGCAGCTATCAGCGGGGGGAGCAAGAGACCCAGTACTTC
CDR3aa: CASSYQRGEQETQYF

j_gene: TRBJ1-1
abundance: .
v_gene: TRBV13
d_gene: .
CDR3nt: TGTGCCAGCAGCTGGAACGACAGGGAAGCTTTCTTT
CDR3aa: CASSWNDREAFF

j_gene: TRBJ2-4
abundance: .
v_gene: TRBV28
d_gene: .
CDR3nt: TGTGCCGGGTCTGACCGCGGGCTAGCCAAAAACATTCAGTACTTC
CDR3aa: CAGSDRGLAKNIQYF

j_gene: TRBJ2-7
abundance: once
v_gene: TRBV23-1
d_gene: .
CDR3nt: TGCGCCAGCAGTCGGTCAGGGGATAGGGAGACAGGTCCAAGAAGAAACGAGCAGTACTTC
CDR3aa: CASSRSGDRETGPRRNEQYF

j_gene: TRBJ2-7
abundance: once
v_gene: TRBV7-2
d_gene: TRBD2
CDR3nt: TGTGCCAGCAGCGAATTTCAGACTAGCGGGGCCTACGAGCAGTACTTC
CDR3aa: CASSEFQTSGAYEQYF

j_gene: TRBJ1-3
abundance: .
v_gene: TRBV4-3
d_gene: .
CDR3nt: TGCGCCAGCAGCCGAGGGACACTCCACTCTGGAAACACCATATATTTT
CDR3aa: CASSRGTLHSGNTIYF

j_gene: TRBJ1-4
abundance: .
v_gene: TRBV27
d_gene: TRBD1
CDR3nt: TGTGCCAGCAGTTTGGGGGACAGGGGCAATGAAAAACTGTTTTTT
CDR3aa: CASSLGDRGNEKLFF

j_gene: TRBJ1-5
abundance: .
v_gene: TRBV27
d_gene: .
CDR3nt: TGTGCCAGCAGTTTACAGGGGTCCAATCAGCCCCAGCATTTT
CDR3aa: CASSLQGSNQPQHF

j_gene: TRBJ2-5
abundance: few
v_gene: TRBV5-6
d_gene: .
CDR3nt: TGTGCCAGCAGCCGCGGCCAGGGGTGGGAGACCCAGTACTTC
CDR3aa: CASSRGQGWETQYF

j_gene: TRBJ2-7
abundance: .
v_gene: TRBV4-2
d_gene: TRBD1
CDR3nt: TGTGCCAGCAGCCGGGCGGGGACAGGGCAATACGAGCAGTACTTC
CDR3aa: CASSRAGTGQYEQYF

j_gene: TRBJ1-1
abundance: .
v_gene: TRBV7-6
d_gene: TRBD1
CDR3nt: TGTGCCAGCAGCTTATGGGGGGGACAGGGGAGGACTGAAGCTTTCTTT
CDR3aa: CASSLWGGQGRTEAFF

j_gene: TRBJ1-1
abundance: .
v_gene: TRBV19
d_gene: .
CDR3nt: TGTGCCAGTAGTATAGACCCGACAGGTCAGACTTTCTTT
CDR3aa: CASSIDPTGQTFF

j_gene: TRBJ2-1
abundance: .
v_gene: TRBV6-1
d_gene: TRBD1
CDR3nt: TGTGCCAGCAGTGTATCCGGGACAGGGGTCTGGGGTGAGCAGTTCTTC
CDR3aa: CASSVSGTGVWGEQFF

j_gene: TRBJ1-3
abundance: .
v_gene: TRBV15
d_gene: .
CDR3nt: TGTGCCACCAGCAGAGAAACAGGGACTGGAAACACCATATATTTT
CDR3aa: CATSRETGTGNTIYF

j_gene: TRBJ2-5
abundance: .
v_gene: TRBV6-5
d_gene: .
CDR3nt: TGTGCCAGCACCGAATCAGGTCAGGAGACCCAGTACTTC
CDR3aa: CASTESGQETQYF

j_gene: TRBJ1-1
abundance: .
v_gene: TRBV10-2
d_gene: .
CDR3nt: TGCGCCAGCAGTCTAGATCACGGGAGGGGCACTGAAGCTTTCTTT
CDR3aa: CASSLDHGRGTEAFF

j_gene: TRBJ1-5
abundance: .
v_gene: TRBV7-2
d_gene: .
CDR3nt: TGTGCCAGCAGCTTAGTCGGAGTGGGCAATCAGCCCCAGCATTTT
CDR3aa: CASSLVGVGNQPQHF

j_gene: TRBJ2-1
abundance: .
v_gene: TRBV6-5
d_gene: TRBD2
CDR3nt: TGTGCCAGCAGTTACCCACAGACTAGCGGGGGAAGTGGGCAGTTCTTC
CDR3aa: CASSYPQTSGGSGQFF

j_gene: TRBJ1-5
abundance: .
v_gene: TRBV18
d_gene: .
CDR3nt: TGTGCCAGCTCACCCCTCAGGGTTAGCAATCAGCCCCAGCATTTT
CDR3aa: CASSPLRVSNQPQHF

j_gene: TRBJ2-7
abundance: .
v_gene: TRBV14
d_gene: .
CDR3nt: TGTGCCAGCAGCGCCCGGTACGAGCAGTACTTC
CDR3aa: CASSARYEQYF

j_gene: TRBJ1-1
abundance: .
v_gene: TRBV5-4
d_gene: .
CDR3nt: TGTGCCAGCAGCCCGTCCCAGGGGCTTACCACTGAAGCTTTCTTT
CDR3aa: CASSPSQGLTTEAFF

j_gene: TRBJ1-1
abundance: once
v_gene: TRBV7-9
d_gene: .
CDR3nt: TGTGCCAGCACGGGGAAGAGCACTGAAGCTTTCTTT
CDR3aa: CASTGKSTEAFF

j_gene: TRBJ2-7
abundance: .
v_gene: TRBV5-4
d_gene: TRBD2
CDR3nt: TGTGCCAGCAGCCCCCCGGGGGGTGGGGAGCAGTACTTC
CDR3aa: CASSPPGGGEQYF

j_gene: TRBJ1-2
abundance: .
v_gene: TRBV28
d_gene: .
CDR3nt: TGTGCCAGCAGTTTATCGGCAGGGTCTAACTATGGCTACACCTTC
CDR3aa: CASSLSAGSNYGYTF

j_gene: TRBJ2-3
abundance: .
v_gene: TRBV5-1
d_gene: TRBD2
CDR3nt: TGCGCCAGCAGCTCCGGGGGGGGCACAGATACGCAGTATTTT
CDR3aa: CASSSGGGTDTQYF

j_gene: TRBJ1-6
abundance: .
v_gene: TRBV4-2
d_gene: .
CDR3nt: TGTGCCAGCAGCCAAACCTTCACGGGTAGGAATTCACCCCTCCACTTT
CDR3aa: CASSQTFTGRNSPLHF

j_gene: TRBJ1-4
abundance: .
v_gene: TRBV11-2
d_gene: .
CDR3nt: TGTGCCAGCAGCTTAGAGGCACCAACTAATGAAAAACTGTTTTTT
CDR3aa: CASSLEAPTNEKLFF

j_gene: TRBJ2-5
abundance: .
v_gene: TRBV4-1
d_gene: .
CDR3nt: TGCGCCAGCAGCCAGTCTCCAGCGGAGAGGGAGACCCAGTACTTC
CDR3aa: CASSQSPAERETQYF

j_gene: TRBJ1-6
abundance: .
v_gene: TRBV4-3
d_gene: .
CDR3nt: TGCGCCAGCAGCCAAGGTCCAGGTTCACCCCTCCACTTT
CDR3aa: CASSQGPGSPLHF

j_gene: TRBJ2-3
abundance: .
v_gene: TRBV5-4
d_gene: TRBD2
CDR3nt: TGTGCCAGCAGCTTGGGCGGGGGGGGAGGATTGACAGATACGCAGTATTTT
CDR3aa: CASSLGGGGGLTDTQYF

j_gene: TRBJ1-3
abundance: .
v_gene: TRBV5-1
d_gene: .
CDR3nt: TGCGCCAGCAGCTTGGTTCAGGGTGGAAACACCATATATTTT
CDR3aa: CASSLVQGGNTIYF

j_gene: TRBJ1-2
abundance: few
v_gene: TRBV6-1
d_gene: .
CDR3nt: TGTGCCAGCAGTCTTCAGGACTACTATGGCTACACCTTC
CDR3aa: CASSLQDYYGYTF

j_gene: TRBJ2-7
abundance: .
v_gene: TRBV28
d_gene: .
CDR3nt: TGTGCCAGCAGCCCTCCTCGGGGAGCCCCCTCCTACGAGCAGTACTTC
CDR3aa: CASSPPRGAPSYEQYF

j_gene: TRBJ1-1
abundance: .
v_gene: TRBV2
d_gene: .
CDR3nt: TGTGCCAGCAGGGCGGAAGAAGCTTTCTTT
CDR3aa: CASRAEEAFF

j_gene: TRBJ2-1
abundance: .
v_gene: TRBV19
d_gene: .
CDR3nt: TGTGCCAGTAGACCCTCGGGGGAACTCAATGAGCAGTTCTTC
CDR3aa: CASRPSGELNEQFF

j_gene: TRBJ1-2
abundance: .
v_gene: TRBV28
d_gene: .
CDR3nt: TGTGCCAGCAGTGTAACAGGGAACTATGGCTACACCTTC
CDR3aa: CASSVTGNYGYTF

j_gene: TRBJ1-6
abundance: .
v_gene: TRBV27
d_gene: TRBD1
CDR3nt: TGTGCCAGCAGTTCATTACAGGGGAGAAATTCACCCCTCCACTTT
CDR3aa: CASSSLQGRNSPLHF

j_gene: TRBJ2-1
abundance: .
v_gene: TRBV5-1
d_gene: .
CDR3nt: TGCGCCAGCAGTTCAGAGCTAGGCCGAAGGGGTGAGCAGTTCTTC
CDR3aa: CASSSELGRRGEQFF

j_gene: TRBJ1-1
abundance: .
v_gene: TRBV9
d_gene: TRBD1
CDR3nt: TGTGCCAGCAGCGGAGGGGGCCTACAGGGAAAACGGAACACTGAAGCTTTCTTT
CDR3aa: CASSGGGLQGKRNTEAFF

j_gene: TRBJ1-2
abundance: .
v_gene: TRBV6-5
d_gene: TRBD1
CDR3nt: TGTGCCACTAGTGGGGACAGGGGGCGATACACCTTC
CDR3aa: CATSGDRGRYTF

j_gene: TRBJ2-1
abundance: .
v_gene: TRBV6-6
d_gene: .
CDR3nt: TGTGCCAGCAGTTACTCTGCGCTAGATGAGCAGTTCTTC
CDR3aa: CASSYSALDEQFF

j_gene: TRBJ2-3
abundance: .
v_gene: TRBV19
d_gene: .
CDR3nt: TGTGCCAGTAGTATTTCGGGTTATAACACAGATACGCAGTATTTT
CDR3aa: CASSISGYNTDTQYF

j_gene: TRBJ2-7
abundance: .
v_gene: TRBV6-6
d_gene: TRBD1
CDR3nt: TGTGCCAGCAGTTACACGGGGACAGTGGGGGCCTACGAGCAGTACTTC
CDR3aa: CASSYTGTVGAYEQYF

j_gene: TRBJ2-7
abundance: .
v_gene: TRBV5-4
d_gene: TRBD2
CDR3nt: TGTGCCAGCAGCTTGGACCCACTAGCGGGGGGGCTTGGCGAGCAGTACTTC
CDR3aa: CASSLDPLAGGLGEQYF

j_gene: TRBJ2-5
abundance: once
v_gene: TRBV7-2
d_gene: TRBD2
CDR3nt: TGTGCCAGCAGCACCCTAGCGGGGGGCAGGGAGACCCAGTACTTC
CDR3aa: CASSTLAGGRETQYF